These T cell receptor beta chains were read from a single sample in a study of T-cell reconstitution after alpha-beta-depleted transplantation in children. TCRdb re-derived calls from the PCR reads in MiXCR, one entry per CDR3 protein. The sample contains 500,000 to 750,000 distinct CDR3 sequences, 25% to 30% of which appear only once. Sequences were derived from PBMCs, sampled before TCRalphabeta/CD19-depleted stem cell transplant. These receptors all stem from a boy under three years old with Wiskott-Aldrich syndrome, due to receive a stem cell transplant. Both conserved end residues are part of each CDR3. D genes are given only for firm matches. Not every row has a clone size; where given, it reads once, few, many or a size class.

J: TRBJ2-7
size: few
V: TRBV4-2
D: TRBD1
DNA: TGTGCCAGCAGCCATAGATACCGGGACAGAGACCCCTACGAGCAGTACTTC
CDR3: CASSHRYRDRDPYEQYF

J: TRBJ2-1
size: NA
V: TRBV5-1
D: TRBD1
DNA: TGCGCCAGCAGCCACGGGACAGCGCTCTACAATGAGCAGTTCTTC
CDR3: CASSHGTALYNEQFF

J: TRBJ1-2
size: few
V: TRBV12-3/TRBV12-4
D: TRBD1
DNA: TGTGCCAGCAGTTTTAGACAGGGGGCGAGTGGCTACACCTTC
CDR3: CASSFRQGASGYTF

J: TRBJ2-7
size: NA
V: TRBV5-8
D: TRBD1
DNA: TGTGCCAGCAGCCGGGACAGGGATCGGTTAAACGAGCAGTACTTC
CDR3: CASSRDRDRLNEQYF

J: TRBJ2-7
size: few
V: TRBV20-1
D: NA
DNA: TGCAGTGCTAGAGACGACAGTAACCCCTACGAGCAGTACTTC
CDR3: CSARDDSNPYEQYF

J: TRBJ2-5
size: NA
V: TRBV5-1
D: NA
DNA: TGCGCCAGCAGCTTGTGCGGGCACCAAGAGACCCAGTACTTC
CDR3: CASSLCGHQETQYF

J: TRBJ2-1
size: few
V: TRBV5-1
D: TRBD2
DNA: TGCGCCAGCAGCTCAAAGCGGGAGGGCTTAAATGAGCAGTTCTTC
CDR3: CASSSKREGLNEQFF

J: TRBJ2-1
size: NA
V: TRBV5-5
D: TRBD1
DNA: TGTGCCAGCAGCTCAACGGGACAGGGTGGCCGTGAGCAGTTCTTC
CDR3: CASSSTGQGGREQFF

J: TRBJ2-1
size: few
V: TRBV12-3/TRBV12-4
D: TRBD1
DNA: TGTGCCAGCAGACCAACAGGGGGCGGGTACAATGAGCAGTTCTTC
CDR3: CASRPTGGGYNEQFF

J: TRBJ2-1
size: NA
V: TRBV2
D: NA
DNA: TGTGCCAGCAGTGGACTGGTCTCCTACAATGAGCAGTTCTTC
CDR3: CASSGLVSYNEQFF

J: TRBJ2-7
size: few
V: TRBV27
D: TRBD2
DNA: TGTGCCAGCAGATCACTACTAGCGGCGCGGTACGAGCAGTACTTC
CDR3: CASRSLLAARYEQYF

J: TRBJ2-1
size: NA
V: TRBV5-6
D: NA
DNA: TGTGCCAGCAGCCGGGAATTAGCCCGGCTCAATGAGCAGTTCTTC
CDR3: CASSRELARLNEQFF

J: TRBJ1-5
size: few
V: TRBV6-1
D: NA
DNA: TGTGCCAGCAGTGAAGGGAGAGGCAATCAGCCCCAGCATTTT
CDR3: CASSEGRGNQPQHF

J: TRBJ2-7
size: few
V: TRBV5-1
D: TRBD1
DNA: TGCGCCAGCAGCAAAGGGACAGGGAACATCTACGAGCAGTACTTC
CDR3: CASSKGTGNIYEQYF

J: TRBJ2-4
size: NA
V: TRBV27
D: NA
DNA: TGTGCCAGCAGTGACGGGACATCCTGGGCCAAAAACATTCAGTACTTC
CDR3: CASSDGTSWAKNIQYF

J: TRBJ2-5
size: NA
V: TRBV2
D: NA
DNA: TGTGCCAGCAGTGAAGGTCCCGAATATCCCCAAGAGACCCAGTACTTC
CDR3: CASSEGPEYPQETQYF

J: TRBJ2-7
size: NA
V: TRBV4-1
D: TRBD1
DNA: TGCGCCAGCAGCCAAGGGGCCAGGGGGAAGGGCGAGCAGTACTTC
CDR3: CASSQGARGKGEQYF